The 5 T cell receptor beta chains below come from one sample, sequenced in a study of cytomegalovirus exposure and HLA in healthy donors. Both 60 Vbeta primers and 13 Jbeta primers went into the PCR. Using immunoSEQ multiplex PCR, the repertoire was profiled, and TCRdb retains in-frame clones only, with some absent. The sample consists of 120,000 to 150,000 clones, 73% of them appearing once. The material sequenced was PBMCs. The receptor set was obtained from a woman aged 40 to 50 in good health and CMV-seronegative.

The chain employs TRBV10-3 and TRBJ2-5, with D unclear. The germline V gene has CDR1 ENHRY and CDR2 SYGVKD. CDR3 length equals 15 residues. The V end was cut by 6 bases, the J end by 1 base, with 15 bases between. This CDR3 is CAISHSSRVQETQYF. The CDR3 DNA is TGTGCCATCAGCCACTCAAGCCGGGTCCAAGAGACCCAGTACTTC.

The gene calls are TRBV6-5 and TRBJ1-5; D may be TRBD1 (5 bases). The CDR3 runs to 14 residues. V shed 6 bases and J shed 4 bases, with 13 bases lying between them. Germline V gene data show CDR1 as MNHEY and CDR2 as SVGAGI. As DNA, the CDR3 is TGTGCCAGCAGGCAGACAGAGATTAATCAGCCCCAGCATTTT. Translation gives CASRQTEINQPQHF.

The genes are TRBV6-6 and TRBJ1-6; 10 bases are a match to TRBD1. The germline V gene encodes CDR1 MNHNY and CDR2 SVGAGI (reference sequence). Trimming cost V 8 bases and J 8 bases; bases outside gene matches: 3. This CDR3 has 13 amino acids. Here the CDR3 DNA reads TGTGCCAGCCATGGGACAGGGGATTCACCCCTCCACTTT. This translates into CASHGTGDSPLHF.

V and J are TRBV5-1 and TRBJ1-3; unclear D gene. V was trimmed by 2 bases and J by 4 bases, leaving 22 bases between them. CDR3 size: 18 residues. Germline V gene sequence: CDR1 SGHRS, CDR2 YFSETQ. In nucleotides, the CDR3 is TGCGCCAGCAGCTTCTCCCCCGGACCGGCCCCGGGAGGAAACACCATATATTTT. Amino acid sequence: CASSFSPGPAPGGNTIYF. Full variable domain (missing parts from reference TRBV5-1 and TRBJ1-3): KAGVTQTPRYLIKTRGQQVTLSCSPISGHRSVSWYQQTPGQGLQFLFEYFSETQRNKGNFPGRFSGRQFSNSRSEMNVSTLELGDSALYLCASSFSPGPAPGGNTIYFGEGSWLTVV.

The rearrangement joins TRBV11-2 to TRBJ1-1; no clear D. V dropped 3 bases and J dropped 4 bases, with 9 bases sitting between them. This CDR3 region has 13 residues. Looked up from germline, CDR1 is SGHAT and CDR2 is FQNNGV. CDR3 DNA sequence: TGTGCCAGCAGCTTTACGGTCGTCACTGAAGCTTTCTTT. Residues: CASSFTVVTEAFF.